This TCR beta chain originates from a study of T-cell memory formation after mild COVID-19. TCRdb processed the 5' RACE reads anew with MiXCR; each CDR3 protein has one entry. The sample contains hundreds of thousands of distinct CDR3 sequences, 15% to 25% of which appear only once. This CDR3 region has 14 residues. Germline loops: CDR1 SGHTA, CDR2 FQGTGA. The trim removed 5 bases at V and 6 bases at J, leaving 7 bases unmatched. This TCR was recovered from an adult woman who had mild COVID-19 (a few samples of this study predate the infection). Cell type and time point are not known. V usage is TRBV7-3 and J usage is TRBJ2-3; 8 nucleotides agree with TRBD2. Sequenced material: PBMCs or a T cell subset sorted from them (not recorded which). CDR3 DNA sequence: TGTGCCAGCAGCAACAGCGGGGGCCTGGATACGCAGTATTTT. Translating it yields CASSNSGGLDTQYF.